Each of the 8 T cell receptor beta chains below was sequenced from the same sample in a study of T cells in Graves' hyperthyroidism and ophthalmopathy. The TCR beta CDR3 regions underwent amplification using RNA transcripts as the source. The HTBI set primed first-round TCR CDR3 RT-PCR. TCRdb fed the multiplex PCR reads into MiXCR, producing one record per CDR3 protein. The sample shows about 640,000 distinct CDR3 sequences, around 20% of them seen only once. The sequencing sample was made of blood. These receptors were taken from a man aged 25-40 years with Graves' ophthalmopathy.

V usage is TRBV5-1 and J usage is TRBJ2-4; 14 nucleotides match TRBD2. The CDR3 loop spans 19 amino acids. Germline trimming cut 4 bases from V and 3 bases from J; bases unmatched to any gene: 12. Germline-derived CDR1 and CDR2 are SGHRS and YFSETQ. CDR3: CASSAATSGRAGVKNIQYF. CDR3 coding DNA: TGCGCCAGCAGCGCCGCGACTAGCGGGAGGGCCGGGGTCAAAAACATTCAGTACTTC.

The chain recombines TRBV27 with TRBJ2-7; no definite D call. The V end lost 3 bases, the J end lost 6 bases, and 3 bases lay between the germline ends. CDR1 MNHEY and CDR2 SMNVEV come from the germline V gene (reference sequence). The CDR3 sequence is 10 residues long. The CDR3 nucleotides are TGTGCCAGCAGTTTCCCCGAGCAGTACTTC. This translates into CASSFPEQYF.

This clonotype was picked up a small number of times. The genes are TRBV27 and TRBJ1-5, with D unresolved. The germline V and J ends were trimmed by 8 bases and 0 bases, with 17 bases remaining between them. The CDR3 spans 16 residues. CDR1 is MNHEY and CDR2 is SMNVEV in the germline V gene (reference sequence). CDR3 loop: CASAPTANPSNQPQHF. In DNA form, the CDR3 reads TGTGCCAGCGCTCCTACAGCAAATCCTAGCAATCAGCCCCAGCATTTT.

The V gene is TRBV15, the J gene TRBJ2-7; D gene unclear. V was shortened by 0 bases and J by 1 base, with 10 bases between the two germline ends. CDR3 length: 15 amino acids. Per germline, CDR1 LNHNV and CDR2 YYDKDF (reference sequence). The DNA of the CDR3 is TGTGCCACCAGCAGAGATCTCCAGGCGTCCTACGAGCAGTACTTC. Amino acid sequence: CATSRDLQASYEQYF.

The genes are TRBV9 and TRBJ2-1; 9 nucleotides match TRBD2. This CDR3 comprises 15 residues. The germline CDR1 and CDR2 sequences are SGDLS and YYNGEE. V gave up 4 bases and J gave up 3 bases; unmatched junction bases: 5. CDR3 loop: CASSTSGLYYNEQFF. The CDR3 DNA reads as TGTGCCAGCAGCACTAGCGGGCTTTACTACAATGAGCAGTTCTTC.

A few counts support this clonotype. The chain links TRBV3-1 to TRBJ2-5, with D perhaps matching TRBD1 (6 bases). The germline V gene has CDR1 LGHDT and CDR2 YNNKEL (reference sequence). The CDR3 runs to 14 residues. Trimming stripped 1 base from V and 2 bases from J, with 8 bases between. DNA for the CDR3: TGTGCCAGCAGCCAAGGGGGGCAGCAAGAGACCCAGTACTTC. It specifies CASSQGGQQETQYF.

The J gene is TRBJ1-3, the V gene TRBV2; the match to TRBD1 covers 8 bases. Trimming removed 3 bases from V and 8 bases from J; junction bases left unmatched: 6. CDR1 is SNHLY, CDR2 FYNNEI, per germline. The length of the CDR3 is 14 residues. CDR3 protein: CASSEPGQAHTIYF. CDR3 in DNA: TGTGCCAGCAGTGAGCCGGGACAGGCTCACACCATATATTTT.

The table lists this clonotype with a few counts. The chain employs TRBV7-8 and TRBJ1-5; TRBD1 might be the D (6 bases). The CDR3 is 14 residues long. V was trimmed by 8 bases and J by 3 bases, leaving 14 bases between them. CDR1 is SGHVS, CDR2 FQNEAQ, per germline. The CDR3 is CASGLGGFNQPQHF. The CDR3 nucleotides are TGTGCCAGCGGCCTAGGGGGTTTCAATCAGCCCCAGCATTTT.